A selection of T cell receptor beta chains follows, all from one sample in a study of T cell repertoires in cytomegalovirus infection. TCRdb reanalysed the reads using MiXCR and keeps one entry per CDR3 protein. This table has fewer than 650,000 distinct CDR3 sequences, about 40% appearing once. These TCRs' antigens remain unknown. The specimen was cultured PBMCs, collected from culture after CMV antigen stimulation. The receptors here all came from a human donor in good health (CMV status not recorded). Some clones in this sample may be carry-over from other donors' samples. Both conserved end residues are part of each CDR3. The D gene is left open where the match is weak. Clone sizes are given selectively: once, few, many, or a class where the clone is expanded.

many TRBD1 TRBJ1-1 TRBV7-2 TGTGCCAGCAGCCCGGGACAGGGGGCAATGGGCACTGAAGCTTTCTTT CASSPGQGAMGTEAFF
NA TRBD2 TRBJ2-2 TRBV4-1 TGCGCCAGCAGCCTTGGACTAGCGGGGGGGCTGAACGGGGAGCTGTTTTTT CASSLGLAGGLNGELFF
many NA TRBJ1-5 TRBV7-2 TGTGCCAGCAGCTTAGACGCAGGCGGCAATCAGCCCCAGCATTTT CASSLDAGGNQPQHF
many TRBD2 TRBJ2-7 TRBV7-2 TGTGCCAGCAGCTCCTCTAGCGGGACCCTCTACGAGCAGTACTTC CASSSSSGTLYEQYF
few NA TRBJ1-3 TRBV6-5 TGTGCCAGCAGTTACTCGACCGGAAACACCATATATTTT CASSYSTGNTIYF
NA TRBD2 TRBJ2-5 TRBV5-5 TGTGCCAGCAGCTCTTGGCTAGCGGGGGGGCAGGAGACCCAGTACTTC CASSSWLAGGQETQYF
NA NA TRBJ2-2 TRBV2 TGTGCCAGCAGTGCCAGAAGAGCGTGGGACACCGGGGAGCTGTTTTTT CASSARRAWDTGELFF
NA NA TRBJ2-7 TRBV2 TGTGCCAGCATCTGGGGATACGAGCAGTACTTC CASIWGYEQYF
few NA TRBJ2-5 TRBV12-3/TRBV12-4 TGTGCCAGCAGGGAGGCCGGGGGTGGACAAGAGACCCAGTACTTC CASREAGGGQETQYF
few NA TRBJ2-3 TRBV9 TGTGCCAGCAGCGTAGCTACCTCCGAACTAGGTACGCAGTATTTT CASSVATSELGTQYF
NA NA TRBJ2-7 TRBV7-2 TGTGCCAGCAGCTTAGTTAAGGGCCCCTACGAGCAGTACTTC CASSLVKGPYEQYF
NA NA TRBJ2-1 TRBV19 TGTGCCAGTAGTATTTACTTTCCAAGCTCCTACAATGAGCAGTTCTTC CASSIYFPSSYNEQFF
NA NA TRBJ2-1 TRBV11-2 TGTGCCAGCAGCTTAGAAGGGCGGAATTACAATGAGCAGTTCTTC CASSLEGRNYNEQFF
NA TRBD2 TRBJ2-5 TRBV7-2 TGTGCCAGCAGCTTATTTCCAGCGGGGTCCCAAGAGACCCAGTACTTC CASSLFPAGSQETQYF
NA NA TRBJ1-1 TRBV6-1 TGTGCCAGCAGTTATGAAAATAACGAGAACACTGAAGCTTTCTTT CASSYENNENTEAFF
few TRBD2 TRBJ2-4 TRBV12-3/TRBV12-4 TGTGCCAGCAGTTCGGGACTAGCGGGAGTAAAACGGGCCAAAAACATTCAGTACTTC CASSSGLAGVKRAKNIQYF
few NA TRBJ2-3 TRBV7-6 TGTGCCACCGAGGGGGGGTCACGGCCACGGACGCAGTATTTT CATEGGSRPRTQYF
NA NA TRBJ1-6 TRBV12-3/TRBV12-4 TGTGCCAGCAGCCTATATACCGGTTATAATTCACCCCTCCACTTT CASSLYTGYNSPLHF
NA TRBD2 TRBJ2-5 TRBV10-3 TGTGCCATCAGTGAGTCAAGCGGGGGAGCGCAGGAGACCCAGTACTTC CAISESSGGAQETQYF
NA TRBD1 TRBJ2-2 TRBV4-3 TGCGCCAGCAGCCATTGGACAGGTCACCCGGGGAACACCGGGGAGCTGTTTTTT CASSHWTGHPGNTGELFF
NA NA TRBJ2-1 TRBV12-3/TRBV12-4 TGTGCCAGCACCCCGGGACACGGTCTTCACAATGAGCAGTTCTTC CASTPGHGLHNEQFF
NA NA TRBJ2-1 TRBV6-6 TGTGCCAGCCTCGGGACGCTAGGGAGTGAGAAAAATGAGCAGTTCTTC CASLGTLGSEKNEQFF
NA NA TRBJ2-1 TRBV7-4 TGTGCCAGCAGCGAATGGGGGAACGAGGAGTTCTTC CASSEWGNEEFF
NA TRBD2 TRBJ2-1 TRBV12-3/TRBV12-4 TGTGCCAGCATTCTCAGCGGGAGAGACTACAATGAGCAGTTCTTC CASILSGRDYNEQFF
NA TRBD2 TRBJ2-5 TRBV7-2 TGTGCCAGCAGTGGTAGCGGGGGGCAGGAGACCCAGTACTTC CASSGSGGQETQYF
NA NA TRBJ2-5 TRBV7-2 TGTGCCAGCAGCGCAATATACGGGACCCAGTACTTC CASSAIYGTQYF
NA TRBD2 TRBJ2-3 TRBV4-1 TGCGCCAGCAGCCAAGAGGCTAGCGGGAGGCGAGATACGCAGTATTTT CASSQEASGRRDTQYF
few TRBD1 TRBJ1-6 TRBV11-3 TGTGCCAGCAGCTTAGATTTTACTACAGGGGGTCGGGAAAATTCACCCCTCCACTTT CASSLDFTTGGRENSPLHF
NA NA TRBJ2-5 TRBV6-2/TRBV6-3 TGTGCCAGCAGTTACGAAGCGGGCCCCTCAGAGACCCAGTACTTC CASSYEAGPSETQYF
NA NA TRBJ1-1 TRBV7-2 TGTGCCAGCAGCCCATCCTGGCAGGTAGGGACTGAAGCTTTCTTT CASSPSWQVGTEAFF
NA NA TRBJ2-1 TRBV5-5 TGTGCCAGCAGCTACCCCGGGGGAGATGAGCAGTTCTTC CASSYPGGDEQFF
many NA TRBJ2-1 TRBV7-2 TGTGCCAGCAGCTTAGAGTTCGGCGGGGAGCAGTTCTTC CASSLEFGGEQFF
NA NA TRBJ1-1 TRBV6-4 TGTGCCAGCAGTGACGGCTCCCGGGACGTTAAAGCTTTCTTT CASSDGSRDVKAFF
NA NA TRBJ1-6 TRBV4-3 TGCGCCAGCAGCCTACTGGGCGCTCTGAATAATTCACCCCTCCACTTT CASSLLGALNNSPLHF
NA NA TRBJ2-7 TRBV20-1 TGCAGTGCCCCTCTAGCGGGACAGGGTTCTACCGAGCAGTACTTC CSAPLAGQGSTEQYF
NA NA TRBJ2-7 TRBV6-1 TGTGCCAGCAGTGAAGTCAGGTCGTACGAGCAGTACTTC CASSEVRSYEQYF
NA NA TRBJ1-6 TRBV2 TGTGCCAGTAGACAGTCCACTGGTTCACCCCTCCACTTT CASRQSTGSPLHF